The 17 T cell receptor beta chains below all came from one sample that was sequenced in a study. Via MiXCR, TCRdb re-called the RT-PCR reads, giving one row per CDR3 protein. This sample has about 680,000 distinct CDR3 sequences, with 13% to 15% found just once. The sequencing sample was made of memory CD4+ T cells from blood. The receptors here all came from a female donor in good health, serving as a healthy control.

The table lists this clonotype with many counts. CDR3 residues: CASSLPGGITDTQYF. The CDR3 coding sequence is TGCGCCAGCAGCTTGCCTGGGGGGATCACAGATACGCAGTATTTT. The chain couples TRBV5-1 to TRBJ2-3, with TRBD2 as a possible D gene (6 bases). This CDR3 spans 15 amino acids. The V gene's germline CDR1 is SGHRS and CDR2 YFSETQ. V was trimmed by 1 base and J by 2 bases, leaving 11 bases between them.

In this sample, this clonotype turned up a few times. The chain carries TRBV6-2 or TRBV6-3 and TRBJ1-2, with D unresolved. Germline V gene sequence: CDR1 MNHEY, CDR2 SVGEGT. CDR3 length: 12 residues. Trimming removed 6 bases from V and 7 bases from J, with 12 bases in between. CDR3 sequence (DNA): TGTGCCAGCAGACCCCCGAGCGGTGGCTACACCTTC. Translation: CASRPPSGGYTF.

At least ten counts were recorded for this clonotype. This chain uses TRBV20-1 with TRBJ2-7; D gene uncertain. V lost 7 bases to trimming and J lost 1 base, with 20 bases between them. This CDR3 has 15 amino acids. Germline values: CDR1 DFQATT, CDR2 SNEGSKA (reference sequence). The CDR3: CSVHDEQRSSYEQYF. The CDR3 DNA follows: TGCAGTGTCCACGACGAACAGCGCAGTTCCTACGAGCAGTACTTC.

The gene calls are TRBV7-2 and TRBJ2-7; 8 bases align to TRBD2. V lost 5 bases, J lost 4 bases, and 7 bases stayed unmatched. The germline V gene encodes CDR1 SGHTA and CDR2 FQGNSA. The CDR3 runs to 14 residues. The CDR3 sequence: CASSPSGRGYEQYF. The CDR3 nucleotides are TGTGCCAGCAGCCCAAGCGGGAGAGGGTACGAGCAGTACTTC.

This clonotype was observed a handful of times. The chain employs TRBV10-1 and TRBJ1-3; D is ambiguous. CDR1 and CDR2 (germline): WNHNN, SYGVQD (reference sequence). This CDR3 is built from 16 residues. The V and J ends lost 3 bases and 1 base respectively, with 13 bases between them. This CDR3 is CASSDPQGSSGNTIYF. CDR3 nucleotides: TGCGCCAGCAGTGATCCCCAAGGGAGTTCTGGAAACACCATATATTTT.

This clonotype was observed a few times. The chain combines TRBV6-1 with TRBJ1-1; D is possibly TRBD1 (6 bases). The germline V and J ends were trimmed by 4 bases and 5 bases, with 17 bases remaining between them. This CDR3 is built from 15 residues. Germline V gene sequence: CDR1 MNHNS, CDR2 SASEGT. CDR3 protein: CASSVHPGQRTEAFF. The CDR3 DNA is TGTGCCAGCAGTGTCCATCCGGGACAAAGGACTGAAGCTTTCTTT.

This clonotype was counted a few times. The chain carries TRBV11-2 and TRBJ1-4, with 8 bases lining up with TRBD1. CDR3 length: 21 amino acids. Germline V CDR1 and CDR2: SGHAT, FQNNGV. Trimming cost V 0 bases and J 8 bases; bases outside gene matches: 23. CDR3 in DNA: TGTGCCAGCAGCTTAGATTCCTGGTCGTTCGGGACAGGAAAATCTAGGGAAAAACTGTTTTTT. It encodes CASSLDSWSFGTGKSREKLFF.

V is TRBV5-4 and J is TRBJ1-4; 8 bases line up with TRBD1. J lost 3 bases, V lost 2 bases, and 6 bases had no gene match. This CDR3 has 16 residues. Germline-derived CDR1 and CDR2 are SGHNT and YYREEE (reference sequence). CDR3 region: CASSFGTGPANEKLFF. The CDR3 coding sequence is TGTGCCAGCAGCTTCGGGACAGGCCCAGCTAATGAAAAACTGTTTTTT. The full variable domain, with the rest looked up from reference TRBV5-4 and TRBJ1-4, is ETGVTQSPTHLIKTRGQQVTLRCSSQSGHNTVSWYQQALGQGPQFIFQYYREEENGRGNFPPRFSGLQFPNYSSELNVNALELDDSALYLCASSFGTGPANEKLFFGSGTQLSVL.

The chain is built from TRBV7-8 and TRBJ2-1; 7 bases map to TRBD2. V was pared by 6 bases and J by 4 bases, with 6 bases of the junction left unmatched. This CDR3 is built from 14 residues. Germline V lookup: CDR1 SGHVS, CDR2 FQNEAQ. CDR3 nucleotide sequence: TGTGCCAGCAGGAGGGACTACGATTACAATGAGCAGTTCTTC. This encodes CASRRDYDYNEQFF.

This clonotype was observed a handful of times. The V gene is TRBV6-5, the J gene TRBJ1-1; a possible D gene is TRBD1 (5 bases). The CDR3 spans 14 residues. Per the germline V gene, CDR1 is MNHEY and CDR2 is SVGAGI. V lost 5 bases, J lost 6 bases, and 16 bases lay in between. This CDR3 is CASSLLGGGSEAFF. The CDR3 coding sequence is TGTGCCAGCAGTCTTCTGGGGGGGGGGTCTGAAGCTTTCTTT.

There are a few counts of this clonotype. V and J are TRBV28 and TRBJ2-7; TRBD2 matches 8 bases. CDR1 is MDHEN and CDR2 is SYDVKM in the germline V gene. This CDR3 comprises 15 residues. V was pared by 5 bases and J by 5 bases, with 11 bases of the junction left unmatched. The DNA for the CDR3 is TGTGCCAGCAGTGATAGCGGGGCCCTATCAGACGAGCAGTACTTC. Its translation: CASSDSGALSDEQYF.

Many counts were recorded for this clonotype. This sequence joins TRBV10-3 and TRBJ2-2; unclear D gene. V lost 8 bases, J lost 1 base, and 8 bases lay in between. Per germline, CDR1 ENHRY and CDR2 SYGVKD. CDR3 length: 13 amino acids. The CDR3 reads CAIGGENTGELFF. CDR3 nucleotides: TGTGCCATCGGCGGAGAGAACACCGGGGAGCTGTTTTTT.

The CDR3, as DNA: TGTGCCAGCAGTTTTGCGGGTTGGCAGCCCCAGCATTTT. Residues: CASSFAGWQPQHF. The chain has TRBV6-2 or TRBV6-3 and TRBJ1-5; D is undetermined. Germline V gene sequence: CDR1 MNHEY, CDR2 SVGEGT. Trimming stripped 4 bases from V and 7 bases from J, with 11 bases between. This CDR3 is built from 13 residues.

This clonotype was observed a few times. V and J are TRBV20-1 and TRBJ1-1, with 7 bases fitting TRBD1. The CDR3 consists of 13 residues. Losses at the gene ends were 6 bases for V and 0 bases for J; bases not matched to a gene: 4. Germline CDR1 is DFQATT and CDR2 is SNEGSKA (reference sequence). The CDR3 DNA reads TGCAGTGCGCAGGGGGGGGTGAACACTGAAGCTTTCTTT. Amino acid sequence: CSAQGGVNTEAFF.

This clonotype has just a few counts. The chain employs TRBV4-2 and TRBJ1-2; D might be TRBD1 (5 bases). V was cut by 0 bases and J by 4 bases, with 15 bases left in between. CDR1 and CDR2 from the germline V gene are LGHNA and YNFKEQ. CDR3 size: 16 residues. The CDR3 DNA reads TGTGCCAGCAGCCAAGATATTAGGGGCGCGGGCTATGGCTACACCTTC. It codes for CASSQDIRGAGYGYTF.

The chain couples TRBV24-1 to TRBJ1-2; D perhaps matches TRBD1 (6 bases). Trimming shortened V by 2 bases and J by 4 bases, and 19 bases separated the two germline ends. Germline V gene data show CDR1 as KGHDR and CDR2 as SFDVKD. The CDR3 has 17 amino acids. CDR3 nucleotides: TGTGCCACCAGTGATTCGCAGCCGTCGACAGGCTTCTATGGCTACACCTTC. Translated, it gives CATSDSQPSTGFYGYTF.

V and J are TRBV9 and TRBJ2-3; D gene unclear. This CDR3 is built from 14 residues. CDR1 and CDR2 (germline): SGDLS, YYNGEE. Trimming shortened V by 0 bases and J by 6 bases, and 11 bases separated the two germline ends. Here the CDR3 DNA reads TGTGCCAGCAGCGTAGCCTCCCGTTCGGATACGCAGTATTTT. Its protein product is CASSVASRSDTQYF.